These 27 T cell receptor beta chains came from one sample sequenced in a study of blood T cell repertoires in COVID-19. Only in-frame clones appear in the TCRdb table, and some are missing; sequencing was by immunoSEQ multiplex PCR. The sample includes 150,000 to 200,000 clones, roughly 78% of them seen just once. The specimen was peripheral blood. These receptors were taken from an elderly woman with active or convalescent COVID-19.

The V gene is TRBV3-1 (or the pseudogene TRBV3-2), the J gene TRBJ1-2; D unresolved. This CDR3 contains 16 residues. Germline assignment: CDR1 LGHDT and CDR2 YNNKEL (reference sequence). V was trimmed by 0 bases and J by 2 bases, leaving 13 bases between them. CDR3 sequence: CASSQDPGGVNYGYTF. The CDR3 bases are TGTGCCAGCAGCCAAGATCCAGGAGGCGTAAACTATGGCTACACCTTC.

The chain carries TRBV7-2 and TRBJ1-2; possible D gene TRBD1, 6 bases. V lost 3 bases and J lost 8, with 16 bases in between. Germline loops: CDR1 SGHTA, CDR2 FQGNSA. This CDR3 region has 14 residues. CDR3 sequence: CASSLGHEGRGYTF. In DNA, the CDR3 is TGTGCCAGCAGCTTGGGACACGAGGGTAGGGGCTACACCTTC.

The rearrangement joins TRBV2 to TRBJ2-3, with D perhaps TRBD1 (6 bases). Trimming took off 6 bases at V and 0 bases at J, with 10 bases between the two ends. The CDR3 consists of 14 residues. Germline V CDR1 and CDR2: SNHLY, FYNNEI. The chain's CDR3 is CASRRTDSTDTQYF. CDR3 DNA sequence: TGTGCCAGCAGGAGGACAGATAGCACAGATACGCAGTATTTT.

This clone was seen just once. The V gene is TRBV25-1, the J gene TRBJ1-1; 11 bases are shared with TRBD1. This CDR3 is built from 16 residues. Losses at the gene ends were 3 bases for V and 1 base for J; bases not matched to a gene: 4. Germline lookup yields CDR1 MGHDK and CDR2 SYGVNS. CDR3 amino acids: CASSEGQGVWNTEAFF. The CDR3 nucleotides are TGTGCCAGCAGTGAGGGACAGGGGGTCTGGAACACTGAAGCTTTCTTT.

This clone was counted between two and nine times. The genes are TRBV5-1 and TRBJ1-2; 9 positions agree with TRBD1. The V and J ends lost 2 bases and 0 bases, in that order; junction bases with no gene match: 2. The CDR3 spans 15 residues. Germline lookup yields CDR1 SGHRS and CDR2 YFSETQ. Here the CDR3 reads CASSFGTGTNYGYTF. In DNA form, the CDR3 reads TGCGCCAGCAGCTTTGGGACAGGGACTAACTATGGCTACACCTTC.

V gene TRBV7-8 combines with J gene TRBJ1-5; maybe TRBD1 (5 bases). Per the germline V gene, CDR1 is SGHVS and CDR2 is FQNEAQ. Trimming stripped 1 base from V and 2 bases from J, with 9 bases between. The CDR3 is 15 residues long. The CDR3 region is CASSLEGLRNQPQHF. The CDR3 DNA reads TGTGCCAGCAGCTTAGAGGGACTTCGCAATCAGCCCCAGCATTTT.

This clone was counted a few times. This sequence joins TRBV10-3 and TRBJ2-3; TRBD2 might be the D (5 bases). CDR1 is ENHRY and CDR2 is SYGVKD in the germline V gene. The CDR3 is made up of 14 amino acids. Trimming pared 5 bases from V and 4 bases from J, leaving 13 bases between. The CDR3 here is CAISPGLASDTQYF. In DNA, the CDR3 is TGTGCCATCAGTCCCGGACTTGCCTCAGATACGCAGTATTTT.

V and J are TRBV10-1 and TRBJ2-5; TRBD2 is a possible D gene (6 bases). The CDR3 length is 14 residues. The germline gives CDR1 WNHNN, CDR2 SYGVQD (reference sequence). V lost 0 bases and J 7 bases, leaving 12 bases between the germline ends. CDR3 in DNA: TGCGCCAGCAGTGAGTCGGGGCCCGGGGGGACCCAGTACTTC. It yields the protein CASSESGPGGTQYF.

This rearrangement joins TRBV19 to TRBJ2-7; TRBD1 matches 10 bases. Trimming took 4 bases from V and 6 from J; bases not matched to a gene: 9. CDR1 is LNHDA, CDR2 SQIVND, per germline (reference sequence). CDR3 length: 15 residues. CDR3 bases: TGTGCCAGTAGTACCGTGACAGGGGGCAGAGGCGAGCAGTACTTC. Translation gives CASSTVTGGRGEQYF. Together with reference TRBV19 and TRBJ2-7, the CDR3 gives the full variable domain: DGGITQSPKYLFRKEGQNVTLSCEQNLNHDAMYWYRQDPGQGLRLIYYSQIVNDFQKGDIAEGYSVSREKKESFPLTVTSAQKNPTAFYLCASSTVTGGRGEQYFGPGTRLTVT.

The V gene is TRBV9, the J gene TRBJ1-6, with 10 bases identical to TRBD1. Germline V gives CDR1 SGDLS, CDR2 YYNGEE. The CDR3 spans 15 residues. The V gene end was trimmed by 2 bases and the J gene end by 13 bases; junction bases not matched to a gene: 9. The CDR3 DNA sequence: TGTGCCAGCAGCGTTTTAGGGACAGGGGCTCGGCCCCTCCACTTT. Its translation is CASSVLGTGARPLHF.

This chain links TRBV5-1 with TRBJ1-2; TRBD1 aligns across 8 bases. This CDR3 has 13 amino acids. Germline CDR1 SGHRS, CDR2 YFSETQ. The J segment lost 8 bases and the V segment lost 2 bases, leaving 5 bases of the junction unmatched. The CDR3 region is CASSFRGQRGYTF. The CDR3 DNA follows: TGCGCCAGCAGCTTCAGGGGGCAGCGGGGCTACACCTTC.

This chain joins TRBV7-9 and TRBJ1-1, with unresolved D. CDR1 and CDR2 from the germline V gene are SEHNR and FQNEAQ (reference sequence). The CDR3 runs to 13 residues. V lost 2 bases, J lost 3 bases, and 7 bases lay in between. CDR3 in DNA: TGTGCCAGCAGCTTACAGTTACACACTGAAGCTTTCTTT. It is translated as CASSLQLHTEAFF.

The chain combines TRBV5-1 with TRBJ1-2; D not certain. This CDR3 has 14 residues. The V end was cut by 4 bases, the J end by 4 bases, with 14 bases between. Germline assignment: CDR1 SGHRS and CDR2 YFSETQ. The CDR3 coding sequence is TGCGCCAGCAGCCTGGCCGCTCAGTCCTATGGCTACACCTTC. Its translation: CASSLAAQSYGYTF.

The genes are TRBV5-1 and TRBJ2-3; D ambiguous. Between the trimmed V and J ends, which lost 0 bases and 4 bases, there was a span of 15 bases. This CDR3 comprises 16 residues. CDR1 and CDR2 from the germline V gene are SGHRS and YFSETQ. CDR3 coding DNA: TGCGCCAGCAGCTTGGCCTTTGCTGGGCTCGCAGATACGCAGTATTTT. It is translated as CASSLAFAGLADTQYF.

This clone was detected a few times. The chain has TRBV4-1 and TRBJ1-2, with TRBD1 matching 7 bases. Germline loops: CDR1 MGHRA, CDR2 YSYEKL. This CDR3 contains 16 residues. J gave up 5 bases and V 3 bases, and 12 bases lay outside the gene matches. This CDR3 reads CASSHNPGQSTYGYTF. CDR3 coding DNA: TGCGCCAGCAGCCACAACCCGGGACAGTCTACATATGGCTACACCTTC.

The genes are TRBV7-7 and TRBJ2-1, with TRBD1 matching 10 bases. CDR1 and CDR2 from the germline V gene are SSHAT and FNYEAQ (reference sequence). The junction had 3 bases not matched to a gene; V was cut back by 1 base and J by 6 bases. The CDR3 length is 15 residues. The DNA for the CDR3 is TGTGCCAGCAGCTTAGGGACAGGGGGGGTCAATGAGCAGTTCTTC. Residues: CASSLGTGGVNEQFF.

The rearrangement joins TRBV24-1 to TRBJ2-5; 12 nucleotides agree with TRBD2. Germline CDR1 KGHDR, CDR2 SFDVKD. The length of the CDR3 is 20 residues. J lost 0 bases, V lost 12 bases, and 22 bases had no gene match. The CDR3 protein is CAPRPGGASGGGTYQETQYF. The DNA for the CDR3 is TGTGCCCCCCGCCCGGGGGGGGCTAGCGGGGGGGGTACTTACCAAGAGACCCAGTACTTC.

This chain joins TRBV28 and TRBJ1-2; tentatively, D is TRBD1 (5 bases). The CDR3 runs to 13 residues. The V gene's germline CDR1 is MDHEN and CDR2 SYDVKM. V was shortened by 5 bases and J by 14 bases, with 21 bases between the two germline ends. Here the CDR3 DNA reads TGTGCCAGCAGTCCAGGGTTTGTGTCTATCCCAACCTTC. Protein: CASSPGFVSIPTF.

This clone was seen a few times. The CDR3 nucleotides are TGCGCCAGCAGCCAAGCCCAGGACATTTCGTACGAGCAGTACTTC. It is translated as CASSQAQDISYEQYF. The genes are TRBV4-3 and TRBJ2-7, with D maybe TRBD1 (5 bases). Trimming removed 1 base from V and 4 bases from J, with 14 bases in between. This CDR3 comprises 15 residues. Germline V lookup: CDR1 LGHNA, CDR2 YSLEER.

This clone was seen only once. This sequence joins TRBV6-1 and TRBJ2-1, with TRBD2 matching over 12 bases. Trimming removed 4 bases from V and 10 bases from J; junction bases left unmatched: 14. Germline V gene lookup returns CDR1 MNHNS and CDR2 SASEGT. This CDR3 has 17 amino acids. In DNA form, the CDR3 reads TGTGCCAGCAGTGGGCACCCTACTAGCGGGGGGCCTCAGGAGCAGTTCTTC. This codes for CASSGHPTSGGPQEQFF.

The chain uses TRBV7-9 and TRBJ1-4; D might be TRBD1 (6 bases). This CDR3 has 14 residues. Germline loops: CDR1 SEHNR, CDR2 FQNEAQ (reference sequence). Trimming removed 2 bases at V and 5 bases at J, with 9 bases between. CDR3 protein: CASSLTGTNEKLFF. In DNA form, the CDR3 reads TGTGCCAGCAGCTTAACAGGGACCAATGAAAAACTGTTTTTT.

This clone was counted only a few times. This sequence joins TRBV5-1 and TRBJ2-3; 15 nucleotides match TRBD2. The CDR3 contains 15 residues. V trimming: 2 bases; J trimming: 6 bases; junction bases outside the gene matches: 1. Germline V gene sequence: CDR1 SGHRS, CDR2 YFSETQ. This CDR3 is CASSFGTSGGDTQYF. The DNA for the CDR3 is TGCGCCAGCAGCTTCGGGACTAGCGGGGGGGATACGCAGTATTTT.

CDR3 in amino acids: CASSGASQANNEQFF. CDR3 nucleotides: TGCGCCAGCAGTGGGGCTAGCCAGGCGAACAATGAGCAGTTCTTC. V is TRBV10-2 and J is TRBJ2-1, with a tentative D call TRBD2 (5 bases). The CDR3 extends over 15 amino acids. V was pared by 4 bases and J by 5 bases, with 15 bases between. Looked up from germline, CDR1 is WSHSY and CDR2 is SAAADI.

V gene TRBV7-8 combines with J gene TRBJ2-2; D is perhaps TRBD1 (6 bases). This CDR3 is 17 amino acids long. Per the germline V gene, CDR1 is SGHVS and CDR2 is FQNEAQ. The V and J ends lost 2 bases and 6 bases respectively, with 19 bases between them. The CDR3 DNA reads TGTGCCAGCAGCTTACGGCCGAAGGGGGTTATCCCCGGGGAGCTGTTTTTT. Translating it yields CASSLRPKGVIPGELFF.

This clone was detected a few times. The chain recombines TRBV27 with TRBJ1-6, with TRBD1 as a possible D gene (5 bases). CDR1 is MNHEY, CDR2 SMNVEV, per germline (reference sequence). V was clipped by 6 bases and J by 5 bases, with 17 bases between them. The CDR3 consists of 16 residues. The CDR3, as DNA: TGTGCCAGCAGAAAACCCGGACAATTCAATAATTCACCCCTCCACTTT. Amino acid sequence: CASRKPGQFNNSPLHF.

The chain is built from TRBV25-1 and TRBJ1-2; tentative D call: TRBD1 (5 bases). The CDR3 length is 13 residues. The germline V and J ends were trimmed by 3 bases and 7 bases, with 12 bases remaining between them. Per germline, CDR1 MGHDK and CDR2 SYGVNS. The CDR3 nucleotides read TGTGCCAGCAGTGACCAGGGATTACGTGGCTACACCTTC. Encoded protein: CASSDQGLRGYTF.

This clone has a handful of counts. Additional DNA sequences in this sample encode the identical CDR3. The genes are TRBV6-1 and TRBJ2-3; 8 bases agree with TRBD2. V gave up 1 base and J gave up 3 bases; unmatched junction bases: 6. The germline V gene has CDR1 MNHNS and CDR2 SASEGT. The CDR3 length is 16 residues. The CDR3 bases are TGTGCCAGCAGTGAAGGTCGAGCGGGGGATACAGATACGCAGTATTTT. Protein: CASSEGRAGDTDTQYF.